This T cell receptor beta chain was sequenced for a study of cytomegalovirus exposure and HLA in healthy donors. Study-level results: Three chains linked to CMV were shown in vitro to be specific for CMV antigens.

The germline V gene has CDR1 KGHSH and CDR2 LQKENI. V was trimmed by 4 bases and J by 8 bases, leaving 11 bases between them. The CDR3 sequence is 13 residues long. A word on this clone: Its target is not known.

PCR amplification relied on 60 Vbeta primers (plus 13 Jbeta primers). Measured with immunoSEQ multiplex PCR; TCRdb has only the in-frame clones, and not every one. Found here are some 90,000 clones, about 70% of them singletons; the top ten hold less than 15%. The origin of this receptor is a woman aged 70-85 years in good health and CMV-seropositive. V and J are TRBV18 and TRBJ1-4; weak D call: TRBD1 (6 bases). Source material: PBMCs. CDR3 residues: CASSRGQEEKLFF. The CDR3, as DNA: TGTGCCAGCTCACGGGGGCAGGAGGAAAAACTGTTTTTT. Looking up the rest from reference TRBV18 and TRBJ1-4 gives the full variable domain: NAGVMQNPRHLVRRRGQEARLRCSPMKGHSHVYWYRQLPEEGLKFMVYLQKENIIDESGMPKERFSAEFPKEGPSILRIQQVVRGDSAAYFCASSRGQEEKLFFGSGTQLSVL.